A selection of T cell receptor beta chains follows, all from one sample in a study of STAT5B mutations in CD4+ large granular lymphocyte leukemia. TCRdb's copy holds only in-frame clones and misses some; the assay was immunoSEQ multiplex PCR. The sample has fewer than 40,000 clones, about 80% seen once. The sample consisted of CD4+ T cells from blood buffy coats. The origin of the receptors is a human donor in good health. The CDR3 runs from the conserved cysteine through the conserved F or W. A D gene is named only where the DNA matches it firmly. Where a row states a size, it is once, few, many or the class of an expanded clone; other rows omit it.

TRBJ2-7,TRBV19,.,.,CASSIRSGEQYF,TGTGCCAGTAGTATACGGAGCGGCGAGCAGTACTTC
TRBJ1-1,TRBV29-1,.,.,CSVAPRGPEGEAFF,TGCAGCGTTGCTCCCAGGGGTCCTGAAGGTGAAGCTTTCTTT
TRBJ2-7,TRBV7-2,.,.,CASSQGQGLEQYF,TGTGCCAGCAGCCAGGGTCAGGGACTCGAGCAGTACTTC
TRBJ1-4,TRBV7-2,.,.,CASSGAGRTLLFF,TGTGCCAGCAGCGGGGCGGGACGGACTTTACTGTTTTTT
TRBJ2-7,TRBV9,.,.,CASSVDPISYEQYF,TGTGCCAGCAGCGTAGATCCGATCTCCTACGAGCAGTACTTC
TRBJ1-1,TRBV18,.,.,CASSPGAGQPTEAFF,TGTGCCAGCTCACCAGGGGCAGGCCAGCCCACTGAAGCTTTCTTT
TRBJ2-2,TRBV5-1,.,few,CASSLSSRATGELFF,TGCGCCAGCAGCTTGTCCTCTAGAGCCACCGGGGAGCTGTTTTTT
TRBJ1-4,TRBV5-1,.,.,CASSLVRKNEKLFF,TGCGCCAGCAGCTTGGTCCGAAAAAATGAAAAACTGTTTTTT
TRBJ2-3,TRBV5-1,.,.,CASSLGAYTDTQYF,TGCGCCAGCAGCTTGGGTGCCTACACAGATACGCAGTATTTT
TRBJ2-7,TRBV5-1,TRBD2,.,CASSSGTLAGGHEQYF,TGCGCCAGCAGCTCGGGGACACTAGCGGGAGGCCACGAGCAGTACTTC
TRBJ2-5,TRBV29-1,.,.,CSTTGPQGETQYF,TGCAGCACAACGGGCCCTCAGGGAGAGACCCAGTACTTC
TRBJ2-1,TRBV7-2,.,.,CASEVGRSVDEQFF,TGTGCCAGCGAGGTCGGGAGAAGTGTAGATGAGCAGTTCTTC
TRBJ1-2,TRBV5-4,.,.,CASRQGYDYGYTF,TGTGCCAGCAGGCAGGGGTACGACTATGGCTACACCTTC
TRBJ2-7,TRBV19,TRBD1,.,CASTPGQGHPGVWGQYF,TGTGCCAGTACCCCGGGACAGGGGCATCCCGGAGTCTGGGGGCAGTACTTC
TRBJ2-5,TRBV7-9,.,.,CASSSRDTRGRETQYF,TGTGCCAGCAGCTCCCGGGACACAAGAGGCAGGGAGACCCAGTACTTC
TRBJ2-5,TRBV7-2,.,.,CASSLEQLQETQYF,TGTGCCAGCAGCTTAGAACAGTTACAAGAGACCCAGTACTTC
TRBJ1-6,TRBV2,TRBD1,.,CASRGRQGGNSPLHF,TGTGCCAGCAGGGGGAGACAGGGAGGGAATTCACCCCTCCACTTT
TRBJ2-1,TRBV5-1,.,.,CASSLPPTREQFF,TGCGCCAGCAGCTTGCCCCCCACTAGGGAGCAGTTCTTC
TRBJ2-5,TRBV19,TRBD1,once,CASSTWTGDETQYF,TGTGCCAGTAGTACCTGGACAGGGGACGAGACCCAGTACTTC
TRBJ2-5,TRBV11-3,TRBD2,once,CASSPRAGAHQETQYF,TGTGCCAGCAGCCCTAGAGCGGGGGCGCACCAAGAGACCCAGTACTTC
TRBJ1-3,TRBV7-2,.,.,CASSTDGSGNTIYF,TGTGCCAGCAGCACCGACGGCTCTGGAAACACCATATATTTT
TRBJ2-1,TRBV9,TRBD2,.,CASSATGTSGKQFF,TGTGCCAGCAGCGCCACCGGGACTAGCGGGAAGCAGTTCTTC
TRBJ2-7,TRBV7-9,TRBD1,few,CASSSPPGQGGYEQYF,TGTGCCAGCAGCTCCCCGCCGGGACAGGGAGGATACGAGCAGTACTTC
TRBJ1-1,TRBV29-1,.,few,CSGYSTGRSEAFF,TGCAGCGGCTACTCAACAGGGAGGTCTGAAGCTTTCTTT
TRBJ1-4,TRBV5-5,TRBD1,.,CASSYPGQATNEKLFF,TGTGCCAGCAGCTACCCGGGACAGGCAACTAATGAAAAACTGTTTTTT
TRBJ2-1,TRBV19,.,once,CASSIVGQWNEQFF,TGTGCCAGTAGTATAGTAGGCCAGTGGAATGAGCAGTTCTTC
TRBJ1-3,TRBV9,.,.,CASSPRQGSSGNTIYF,TGTGCCAGCAGCCCCCGGCAGGGGAGCTCTGGAAACACCATATATTTT
TRBJ2-1,TRBV29-1,.,.,CSVFDQRSYNEQFF,TGCAGCGTTTTTGACCAACGCTCCTACAATGAGCAGTTCTTC
TRBJ1-5,TRBV6-6,.,.,CASSGGGGNQPQHF,TGTGCCAGCAGCGGCGGGGGCGGCAATCAGCCCCAGCATTTT
TRBJ2-7,TRBV11-2,TRBD2,.,CASTPGGSGPYEQYF,TGTGCCAGCACCCCGGGAGGCTCAGGTCCCTACGAGCAGTACTTC
TRBJ1-2,TRBV29-1,TRBD1,few,CSVVPGQDYGYTF,TGCAGCGTTGTTCCGGGACAGGACTATGGCTACACCTTC
TRBJ1-6,TRBV9,.,.,CASSVGGLGSPLHF,TGTGCCAGCAGCGTAGGGGGGCTAGGATCACCCCTCCACTTT
TRBJ1-1,TRBV5-1,TRBD1,few,CASSLEPQGRNTEAFF,TGCGCCAGCAGCTTGGAACCACAGGGGCGGAACACTGAAGCTTTCTTT
TRBJ2-1,TRBV7-2,TRBD2,.,CASSLLPAGLAAEQFF,TGTGCCAGCAGCTTACTACCCGCGGGACTAGCGGCTGAGCAGTTCTTC
TRBJ2-1,TRBV10-3,.,.,CAIKKAGLNEQFF,TGTGCCATCAAAAAGGCAGGGCTGAATGAGCAGTTCTTC
TRBJ2-2,TRBV27,.,.,CASRGISRLNTGELFF,TGTGCCAGCAGGGGTATCTCCCGTTTGAACACCGGGGAGCTGTTTTTT
TRBJ2-3,TRBV6-4,TRBD2,.,CASSPGLAGGPQDTQYF,TGTGCCAGCAGCCCGGGACTAGCGGGGGGGCCTCAAGATACGCAGTATTTT
TRBJ1-1,TRBV11-2,.,few,CASSSNGAAEAFF,TGTGCCAGCAGCTCCAATGGGGCCGCTGAAGCTTTCTTT
TRBJ1-4,TRBV2,.,.,CASSHEGSATNEKLFF,TGTGCCAGCAGTCACGAGGGCTCGGCAACTAATGAAAAACTGTTTTTT
TRBJ2-2,TRBV12-5,.,.,CASGLVGTGELFF,TGTGCTAGTGGTTTGGTAGGGACCGGGGAGCTGTTTTTT
TRBJ1-5,TRBV7-2,.,.,CASSFLGNQPQHF,TGTGCCAGCAGCTTCTTGGGGAATCAGCCCCAGCATTTT
TRBJ2-3,TRBV15,.,once,CATSRDPPGPYTDTQYF,TGTGCCACCAGCAGAGACCCTCCGGGACCTTACACAGATACGCAGTATTTT
TRBJ2-3,TRBV7-2,TRBD2,.,CASSFATSGGILDTQYF,TGTGCCAGCAGCTTTGCGACTAGCGGGGGGATATTAGATACGCAGTATTTT
TRBJ2-7,TRBV18,.,.,CASSPGDTAYEQYF,TGTGCCAGCTCACCTGGGGACACCGCCTACGAGCAGTACTTC
TRBJ1-4,TRBV15,.,.,CATSRDVTGGTF,TGTGCCACCAGCAGAGATGTGACGGGCGGAACTTTT
TRBJ1-1,TRBV7-9,.,.,CASSLAGGRGAEAFF,TGTGCCAGCAGCTTAGCGGGAGGGCGGGGAGCTGAAGCTTTCTTT
TRBJ2-2,TRBV7-6,.,.,CASSLRGTGELFF,TGTGCCAGCAGCCTACGGGGGACCGGGGAGCTGTTTTTT
TRBJ2-6,TRBV5-1,TRBD1,.,CASSAGQGSSGANVLTF,TGCGCCAGCAGCGCGGGACAGGGGAGCTCTGGGGCCAACGTCCTGACTTTC
TRBJ1-1,TRBV10-3,.,.,CAISESRGRVVGTEAFF,TGTGCCATCAGTGAGTCGCGGGGCAGGGTAGTTGGCACTGAAGCTTTCTTT
TRBJ2-3,TRBV7-6,.,.,CASSLGSGNTDTQYF,TGTGCCAGCAGCTTGGGTAGCGGCAATACAGATACGCAGTATTTT
TRBJ1-5,TRBV10-3,.,.,CAISESGEPQHF,TGTGCCATCAGTGAGTCAGGGGAGCCCCAGCATTTT
TRBJ1-3,TRBV5-6,.,.,CASSLWGPIISGNTIYF,TGTGCCAGCAGCTTGTGGGGTCCCATTATCTCTGGAAACACCATATATTTT
TRBJ2-3,TRBV5-1,.,once,CASSLGDRPGGADTQYF,TGCGCCAGCAGCTTGGGAGACAGGCCTGGGGGGGCAGATACGCAGTATTTT
TRBJ1-5,TRBV19,.,.,CASSAAAGGNQPQHF,TGTGCCAGTAGTGCTGCGGCAGGGGGCAATCAGCCCCAGCATTTT
TRBJ2-3,TRBV18,.,.,CASSPNTDTQYF,TGTGCCAGCTCACCTAATACAGATACGCAGTATTTT
TRBJ2-2,TRBV7-2,.,.,CASSLGDSRRNTGELFF,TGTGCCAGCAGCTTAGGGGATAGCAGGAGGAACACCGGGGAGCTGTTTTTT
TRBJ2-5,TRBV7-2,TRBD2,once,CASSLGRGGQETQYF,TGTGCCAGCAGCTTAGGGCGGGGGGGCCAGGAGACCCAGTACTTC
TRBJ2-7,TRBV2,.,.,CASVKEAGIYEQYF,TGTGCCAGCGTCAAAGAGGCAGGTATCTACGAGCAGTACTTC
TRBJ2-3,TRBV5-4,.,.,CASSLDGSADTQYF,TGTGCCAGCAGCTTAGACGGGAGCGCAGATACGCAGTATTTT
TRBJ2-5,TRBV19,TRBD1,once,CASSIFGTGGAGETQYF,TGTGCCAGTAGTATTTTTGGGACAGGGGGCGCGGGGGAGACCCAGTACTTC